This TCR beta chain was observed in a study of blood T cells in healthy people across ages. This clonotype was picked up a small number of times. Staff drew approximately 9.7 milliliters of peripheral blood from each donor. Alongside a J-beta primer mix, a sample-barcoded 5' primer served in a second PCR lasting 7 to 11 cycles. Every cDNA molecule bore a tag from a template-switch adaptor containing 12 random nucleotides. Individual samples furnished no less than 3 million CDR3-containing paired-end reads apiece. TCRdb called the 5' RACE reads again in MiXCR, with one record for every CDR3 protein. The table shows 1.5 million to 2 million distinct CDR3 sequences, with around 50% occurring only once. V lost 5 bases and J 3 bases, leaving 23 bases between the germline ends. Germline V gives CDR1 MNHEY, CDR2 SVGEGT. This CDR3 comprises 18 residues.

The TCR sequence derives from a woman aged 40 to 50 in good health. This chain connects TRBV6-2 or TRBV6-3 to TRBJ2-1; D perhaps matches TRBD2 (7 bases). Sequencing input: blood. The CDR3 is CASSPALGSGGRYNEQFF. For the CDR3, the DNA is TGTGCCAGCAGTCCCGCGCTTGGATCGGGGGGCCGCTACAATGAGCAGTTCTTC.